These 10 T cell receptor beta chains share one sample of origin, sequenced in a study of early T cells in non-severe SARS-CoV-2 infection. TCRdb used MiXCR to reprocess the 5' RACE reads, holding one entry per CDR3 protein. The sample has tens of thousands of distinct CDR3 sequences, 11% seen once. The specimen was whole blood. All receptors come from an adult who was a healthcare worker with PCR-confirmed SARS-CoV-2 infection or an uninfected control (not recorded which).

This clonotype was recorded a few times. This chain joins TRBV18 and TRBJ2-7, with TRBD1 matching 9 bases. The CDR3 consists of 13 residues. CDR1 is KGHSH and CDR2 is LQKENI in the germline V gene. With V trimmed by 1 base and J by 7 bases, 2 bases remained unmatched. The CDR3 protein is CASSPRTGEEQYF. The CDR3 DNA reads TGTGCCAGCTCACCACGGACAGGGGAGGAGCAGTACTTC.

The V and J genes are TRBV20-1 and TRBJ1-3; no definite D call. Germline-derived CDR1 and CDR2 are DFQATT and SNEGSKA (reference sequence). This CDR3 has 12 residues. Trimming left V 0 bases short and J 4 bases short, with 4 bases between. The CDR3 DNA reads TGCAGTGCTAGAGATCTGGGAAACACCATATATTTT. Translated, it gives CSARDLGNTIYF.

This clonotype was counted a few times. J is TRBJ1-3 and V is TRBV12-3 or TRBV12-4, with unresolved D. The CDR3 is 13 residues long. V was clipped by 11 bases and J by 4 bases, with 15 bases between them. CDR3 nucleotide sequence: TGTGCCGGAAGTCCGGATACCGGAAACACCATATATTTT. As protein: CAGSPDTGNTIYF.

A few counts support this clonotype. This chain connects TRBV2 to TRBJ2-7, with unresolved D. Trimming removed 4 bases at V and 3 bases at J, with 13 bases between. The CDR3 totals 14 residues. Germline V gene sequence: CDR1 SNHLY, CDR2 FYNNEI. The CDR3 DNA is TGTGCCAGCAGTGGTCTGGTCGTCAACTACGAGCAGTACTTC. Translated, it gives CASSGLVVNYEQYF. Combining the CDR3 with reference TRBV2 and TRBJ2-7 gives the whole variable domain EPEVTQTPSHQVTQMGQEVILRCVPISNHLYFYWYRQILGQKVEFLVSFYNNEISEKSEIFDDQFSVERPDGSNFTLKIRSTKLEDSAMYFCASSGLVVNYEQYFGPGTRLTVT.

Concerning this clonotype: One end of the junction fails to match germline, which may point to a read error. The chain couples TRBV7-7 to TRBJ2-3; 8 bases map to TRBD2. Germline V gene lookup returns CDR1 SSHAT and CDR2 FNYEAQ (reference sequence). This CDR3 is built from 15 residues. The CDR3 sequence is CASSLGGGPTDTQFF. In DNA form, the CDR3 reads TGTGCTAGCAGCTTAGGCGGGGGGCCCACAGATACGCAGTTTTTT.

Many counts were recorded for this clonotype. J is TRBJ2-5 and V is TRBV12-3 or TRBV12-4; 8 positions agree with TRBD1. CDR3 length: 14 amino acids. The trim removed 5 bases at V and 4 bases at J, leaving 6 bases unmatched. The CDR3, as DNA: TGTGCCAGCAGTACGCGGACAGGGCGAGAGACCCAGTACTTC. Encoded protein: CASSTRTGRETQYF.

The rearrangement links TRBV25-1 to TRBJ1-5; 11 bases line up with TRBD1. The CDR3 spans 14 residues. Germline V lookup: CDR1 MGHDK, CDR2 SYGVNS. V gave up 8 bases and J gave up 9 bases; unmatched junction bases: 9. CDR3 coding DNA: TGTGCCAGCCTGGGACAGGGGGATCCCGGGCCCCAGCATTTT. It specifies CASLGQGDPGPQHF.

By sample share, this clonotype is medium-sized (0.01 to 0.1%). The chain has TRBV6-2 or TRBV6-3 and TRBJ2-3, with 9 nucleotides matching TRBD2. This CDR3 region has 17 residues. Germline assignment: CDR1 MNHEY and CDR2 SVGEGT. V shed 5 bases and J 4 bases; nucleotides not matched to a gene: 13. The CDR3, as DNA: TGTGCCAGCAGTCCCCGCCCAAGCGGGAGGAGTGCAGATACGCAGTATTTT. This sequence encodes CASSPRPSGRSADTQYF.

This clonotype occurred a few times. The rearrangement uses TRBV9 and TRBJ2-3; no definite D call. Trimming left V 3 bases short and J 1 base short, with 6 bases between. There are 13 residues in the CDR3. Germline V CDR1 and CDR2: SGDLS, YYNGEE. The CDR3 protein is CASSGSGTDTQYF. In DNA form, the CDR3 reads TGTGCCAGCAGCGGTTCGGGCACAGATACGCAGTATTTT.

The chain couples TRBV5-1 to TRBJ2-3; possibly TRBD1 for D (5 bases). Germline V gene sequence: CDR1 SGHRS, CDR2 YFSETQ. The CDR3 has 16 amino acids. Trimming shortened V by 0 bases and J by 4 bases, and 15 bases separated the two germline ends. CDR3 sequence (DNA): TGCGCCAGCAGCTTGGAGTCGCAGTTGGGGCCAGATACGCAGTATTTT. Amino acids: CASSLESQLGPDTQYF. The whole variable domain, remainder taken from reference TRBV5-1 and TRBJ2-3, is KAGVTQTPRYLIKTRGQQVTLSCSPISGHRSVSWYQQTPGQGLQFLFEYFSETQRNKGNFPGRFSGRQFSNSRSEMNVSTLELGDSALYLCASSLESQLGPDTQYFGPGTRLTVL.